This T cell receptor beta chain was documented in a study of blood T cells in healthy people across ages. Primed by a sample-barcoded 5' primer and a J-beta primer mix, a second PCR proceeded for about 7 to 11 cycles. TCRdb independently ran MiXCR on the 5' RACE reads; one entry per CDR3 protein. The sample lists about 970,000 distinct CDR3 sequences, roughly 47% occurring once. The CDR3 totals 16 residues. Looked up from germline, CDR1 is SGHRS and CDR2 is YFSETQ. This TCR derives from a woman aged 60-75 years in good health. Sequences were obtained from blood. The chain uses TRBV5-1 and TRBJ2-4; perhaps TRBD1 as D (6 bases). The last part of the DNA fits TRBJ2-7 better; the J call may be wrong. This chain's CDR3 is CASGNYRDPTSYEQYF. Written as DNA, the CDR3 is TGCGCCAGCGGCAACTACAGGGACCCAACTTCTTACGAGCAGTACTTC.